Included here is one TCR beta chain sequence, with context. Its target is unknown. This entry belongs to a study of OX40 agonist ivuxolimab in advanced cancers. Study details: The study reported partial responses in three patients: one hepatocellular carcinoma, two cutaneous melanoma. Whole-study results and caveats: Among the lowest levels of clonal expansion were found in partial responders at 0.1-3.0 mg/kg. The work left the antigen specificity of expanded peripheral T cells undetermined.

The CDR3 spans 15 residues. V lost 0 bases and J 3 bases, leaving 10 bases between the germline ends. Germline V gene lookup returns CDR1 MNHNS and CDR2 SASEGT. The method was immunoSEQ multiplex PCR; TCRdb's version includes in-frame clones alone and lacks a portion of them. Here the sample spans around 62,000 clones, 80% to 85% being singletons. The receptor's source is an adult with an advanced solid tumor such as melanoma, head and neck, liver or kidney cancer. Here the sequenced sample was CD4+ or CD8+ T cells sorted from blood, taken in a trial of the OX40 agonist ivuxolimab. The rearrangement joins TRBV6-1 to TRBJ2-3; D perhaps matches TRBD2 (6 bases). The CDR3 protein is CASSEAAGTTDTQYF. CDR3 coding DNA: TGTGCCAGCAGTGAAGCGGCAGGGACTACAGATACGCAGTATTTT.